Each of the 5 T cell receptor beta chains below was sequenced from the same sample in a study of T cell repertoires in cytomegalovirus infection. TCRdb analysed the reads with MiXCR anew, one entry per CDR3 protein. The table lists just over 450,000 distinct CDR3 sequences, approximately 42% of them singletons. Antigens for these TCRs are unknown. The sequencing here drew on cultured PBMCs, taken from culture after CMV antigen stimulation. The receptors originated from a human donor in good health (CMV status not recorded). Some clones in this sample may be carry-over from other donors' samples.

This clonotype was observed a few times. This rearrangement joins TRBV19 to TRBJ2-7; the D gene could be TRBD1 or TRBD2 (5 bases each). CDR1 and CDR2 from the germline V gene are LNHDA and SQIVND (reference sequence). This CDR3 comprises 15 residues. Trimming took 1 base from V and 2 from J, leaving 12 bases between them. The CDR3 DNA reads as TGTGCCAGTAGTATAGTCGCAGGGACCACCTACGAGCAGTACTTC. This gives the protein CASSIVAGTTYEQYF.

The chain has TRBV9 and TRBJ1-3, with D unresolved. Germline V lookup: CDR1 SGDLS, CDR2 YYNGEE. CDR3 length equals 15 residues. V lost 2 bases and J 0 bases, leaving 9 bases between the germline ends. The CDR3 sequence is CASSVGVVSGNTIYF. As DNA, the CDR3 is TGTGCCAGCAGCGTGGGAGTCGTCTCTGGAAACACCATATATTTT.

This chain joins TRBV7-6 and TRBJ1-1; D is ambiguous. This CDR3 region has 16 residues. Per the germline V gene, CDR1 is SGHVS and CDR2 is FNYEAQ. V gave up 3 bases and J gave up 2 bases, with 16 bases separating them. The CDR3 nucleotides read TGTGCCAGCAGCTTGGAAATGGCCCGGCCAAACACTGAAGCTTTCTTT. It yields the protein CASSLEMARPNTEAFF.

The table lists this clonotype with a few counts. CDR3 sequence reads: CASPLPGLATDTQYF. CDR3 DNA sequence: TGTGCCAGCCCCTTACCGGGACTAGCAACAGATACGCAGTATTTT. The genes are TRBV6-1 and TRBJ2-3; 9 nucleotides agree with TRBD2. There are 15 residues in the CDR3. Germline loops: CDR1 MNHNS, CDR2 SASEGT. Trimming took 8 bases from V and 3 from J; bases not matched to a gene: 9.

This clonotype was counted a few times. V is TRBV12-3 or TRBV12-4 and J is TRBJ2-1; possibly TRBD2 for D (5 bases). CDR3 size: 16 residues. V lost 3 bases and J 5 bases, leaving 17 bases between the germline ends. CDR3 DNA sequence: TGTGCCAGCAGTTTGCGGGCCGGGTCGGCTGACAATGAGCAGTTCTTC. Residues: CASSLRAGSADNEQFF.